This entry lists 22 T cell receptor beta chains sequenced from one sample in a study of blood T cell repertoires in COVID-19. Generated by immunoSEQ multiplex PCR, the TCRdb table keeps only in-frame clones and is missing some. The profile covers some 350,000 clones, with 75% to 90% appearing a single time and roughly 1% taken by the ten largest. The specimen was PBMCs or T cells enriched from blood (not recorded which). These receptors were collected from a man aged 18 to 35 who had recovered from COVID-19.

The chain employs TRBV28 and TRBJ2-1; perhaps TRBD1 as D (5 bases). This CDR3 is built from 14 residues. V was trimmed by 3 bases and J by 7 bases, leaving 13 bases between them. Germline CDR1 reads MDHEN; CDR2 reads SYDVKM. The chain's CDR3 is CASSFLSQENEQFF. As DNA, the CDR3 is TGTGCCAGCAGTTTCCTGTCACAGGAGAATGAGCAGTTCTTC.

A single count supports this clone. The V gene is TRBV5-4, the J gene TRBJ2-5; 7 nucleotides align to TRBD2. The CDR3 has 20 amino acids. Germline assignment: CDR1 SGHNT and CDR2 YYREEE (reference sequence). The J segment lost 2 bases and the V segment lost 4 bases, leaving 23 bases of the junction unmatched. CDR3 amino acids: CASSRTRAGSGKPWQETQYF. The CDR3 DNA follows: TGTGCCAGCAGCCGGACCCGTGCGGGCAGCGGGAAGCCTTGGCAAGAGACCCAGTACTTC.

In the case of this clone: In the same sample, other DNA sequences code for this CDR3. This sequence joins TRBV5-1 and TRBJ2-5, with D maybe TRBD2 (6 bases). This CDR3 contains 14 residues. V gave up 0 bases and J gave up 4 bases, with 10 bases separating them. CDR1 SGHRS and CDR2 YFSETQ come from the germline V gene. This CDR3 is CASSLGQGGETQYF. The CDR3 coding sequence is TGCGCCAGCAGCTTGGGGCAGGGAGGAGAGACCCAGTACTTC.

The chain carries TRBV5-6 and TRBJ2-7; no clear D. Trimming removed 3 bases from V and 6 bases from J, with 13 bases in between. Per germline, CDR1 SGHDT and CDR2 YYEEEE. The CDR3 extends over 13 amino acids. The CDR3 reads CASSSRLAGEQYF. Here the CDR3 DNA reads TGTGCCAGCAGCTCTAGACTGGCCGGCGAGCAGTACTTC.

Regarding this clone: Since no conserved phenylalanine or tryptophan closes the CDR3, a read error is the likely cause. It is unclear where the CDR3 begins or ends on the DNA, so no DNA is shown, and the CDR3 is as TCRdb lists it. The rearrangement links TRBV6-5 to TRBJ2-7; whether TRBD2, the table's D call, matches the DNA was not checked. Including both end residues, the CDR3 is 11 amino acids long. CDR1 and CDR2 from the germline V gene are MNHEY and SVGAGI. The CDR3 loop reads CASSWERELLL.

This sequence joins TRBV28 and TRBJ1-2, with D possibly being TRBD1 (5 bases). The CDR3 consists of 15 residues. Trimming stripped 4 bases from V and 5 bases from J, with 17 bases between. The V gene's germline CDR1 is MDHEN and CDR2 SYDVKM. The CDR3 sequence is CASSSNNRIGYGYTF. Here the CDR3 DNA reads TGTGCCAGCAGTTCAAACAACAGGATAGGGTATGGCTACACCTTC.

This chain uses TRBV2 with TRBJ1-1; 7 nucleotides match TRBD1. This CDR3 is 15 amino acids long. V shed 6 bases and J 5 bases; nucleotides not matched to a gene: 12. Germline CDR1 SNHLY, CDR2 FYNNEI. CDR3 sequence reads: CASRSGQTGLTEAFF. CDR3 nucleotides: TGTGCCAGCAGGTCCGGACAGACAGGGTTGACTGAAGCTTTCTTT.

CDR3: CASSYYTGAINEKLFF. The CDR3 DNA is TGTGCCAGCAGTTACTATACAGGGGCCATTAATGAAAAACTGTTTTTT. The genes are TRBV6-5 and TRBJ1-4; TRBD1 matches at 7 bases. The J segment lost 4 bases and the V segment lost 1 base, leaving 6 bases of the junction unmatched. The CDR3 has 16 amino acids. CDR1 and CDR2 (germline): MNHEY, SVGAGI.

The table lists this clone with a few counts. The V call is TRBV5-6, the J call TRBJ2-6; tentatively, D is TRBD2 (6 bases). The CDR3 consists of 16 residues. CDR1 SGHDT and CDR2 YYEEEE come from the germline V gene. The V gene lost 4 bases and the J gene lost 0 bases, with 11 bases spanning the gap. The CDR3 DNA sequence: TGTGCCAGCAGCCCTGGGGGGTACTCTGGGGCCAACGTCCTGACTTTC. Translated, it gives CASSPGGYSGANVLTF.

The V call is TRBV5-1, the J call TRBJ1-6, with D possibly being TRBD1 (5 bases). Deletions cut 4 bases from V and 0 bases from J, with 17 bases between. The CDR3 loop spans 18 amino acids. Germline V CDR1 and CDR2: SGHRS, YFSETQ. CDR3 DNA sequence: TGCGCCAGCAGCGATCCGAGCCTCACAGGCTCCTATAATTCACCCCTCCACTTT. It codes for CASSDPSLTGSYNSPLHF. Full variable domain (rest looked up from reference TRBV5-1 and TRBJ1-6): KAGVTQTPRYLIKTRGQQVTLSCSPISGHRSVSWYQQTPGQGLQFLFEYFSETQRNKGNFPGRFSGRQFSNSRSEMNVSTLELGDSALYLCASSDPSLTGSYNSPLHFGNGTRLTVT.

This chain uses TRBV5-1 with TRBJ2-3; D may be TRBD1 (5 bases). This CDR3 has 11 residues. The V and J ends lost 5 bases and 5 bases respectively, with 6 bases between them. The germline V gene has CDR1 SGHRS and CDR2 YFSETQ. DNA for the CDR3: TGCGCCAGCAGGCAGGGAGATACGCAGTATTTT. Amino acids: CASRQGDTQYF.

V is TRBV2 and J is TRBJ1-2; 12 bases are shared with TRBD1. CDR3 size: 16 residues. Unmatched junction bases numbered 10, after V lost 3 bases and J lost 8 bases. CDR1 is SNHLY and CDR2 is FYNNEI in the germline V gene. CDR3 in DNA: TGTGCCAGCAGTGATGGACCGGGACAGGGGGCGCGCGGCTACACCTTC. Residues: CASSDGPGQGARGYTF.

The V call is TRBV27, the J call TRBJ1-2; no clear D. The CDR3 covers 12 residues. V lost 2 bases to trimming and J lost 7 bases, with 8 bases between them. Germline-derived CDR1 and CDR2 are MNHEY and SMNVEV (reference sequence). CDR3 in amino acids: CASSLPGSGYTF. In nucleotides, the CDR3 is TGTGCCAGCAGTTTACCTGGGAGTGGCTACACCTTC.

The chain couples TRBV6-5 to TRBJ1-2; no firm D call. Between the trimmed V and J ends, which lost 0 bases and 1 base, there was a span of 9 bases. The V gene's germline CDR1 is MNHEY and CDR2 SVGAGI. This CDR3 comprises 15 residues. CDR3 DNA sequence: TGTGCCAGCAGTTACTCGGAGCGGAATAACTATGGCTACACCTTC. This translates into CASSYSERNNYGYTF.

The genes are TRBV7-6 and TRBJ2-2; 7 bases are a match to TRBD2. Per germline, CDR1 SGHVS and CDR2 FNYEAQ. Germline trimming cut 2 bases from V and 3 bases from J; bases unmatched to any gene: 6. The CDR3 contains 16 residues. This CDR3 is CASSLSGNADTGELFF. The CDR3 region has the DNA TGTGCCAGCAGCTTAAGCGGGAATGCGGACACCGGGGAGCTGTTTTTT. The variable domain in full, completed from reference TRBV7-6 and TRBJ2-2, reads GAGVSQSPRYKVTKRGQDVALRCDPISGHVSLYWYRQALGQGPEFLTYFNYEAQQDKSGLPNDRFSAERPEGSISTLTIQRTEQRDSAMYRCASSLSGNADTGELFFGEGSRLTVL.

The chain is built from TRBV7-2 and TRBJ2-7, with 12 bases matching TRBD2. V lost 5 bases and J lost 3; bases outside the gene matches: 5. The CDR3 length is 15 residues. Germline V lookup: CDR1 SGHTA, CDR2 FQGNSA. The chain's CDR3 is CASSIRLAGVYEQYF. The CDR3 coding sequence is TGTGCCAGCAGCATCCGACTAGCGGGAGTCTACGAGCAGTACTTC.

V and J are TRBV4-1 and TRBJ2-1; 7 positions agree with TRBD1. V shed 3 bases, J shed 7 bases, and the junction held 12 bases outside the gene matches. CDR1 and CDR2 (germline): MGHRA, YSYEKL. This CDR3 is 16 amino acids long. The CDR3 here is CASSQPWTGVENEQFF. The CDR3 DNA reads as TGCGCCAGCAGCCAGCCCTGGACAGGCGTTGAAAATGAGCAGTTCTTC.

This clone was detected once. The CDR3 spells CSVVQGGNYGYTF. CDR3 nucleotide sequence: TGCAGCGTTGTACAGGGTGGCAACTATGGCTACACCTTC. The rearrangement links TRBV29-1 to TRBJ1-2, with D perhaps TRBD1 (6 bases). The CDR3 covers 13 residues. V was shortened by 4 bases and J by 2 bases, with 11 bases between the two germline ends. The germline V gene encodes CDR1 SQVTM and CDR2 ANQGSEA.

This chain links TRBV12-3 or TRBV12-4 with TRBJ1-1, with D unclear. Between the trimmed V and J ends, which lost 7 bases and 3 bases, there was a span of 12 bases. The CDR3 extends over 13 amino acids. DNA for the CDR3: TGTGCCAGCACCATGCGCGGGTACACTGAAGCTTTCTTT. Amino acids: CASTMRGYTEAFF.

This clone was seen a single time. The CDR3 region is CASRGLASYNEQFF. The CDR3 DNA is TGCGCCAGCAGGGGACTAGCGTCCTACAATGAGCAGTTCTTC. This chain uses TRBV10-2 with TRBJ2-1; the match to TRBD2 covers 10 bases. CDR1 WSHSY and CDR2 SAAADI come from the germline V gene. The CDR3 covers 14 residues. V shed 6 bases, J shed 1 base, and the junction held 0 bases outside the gene matches.

On this clone itself: This sample includes further DNA sequences coding for the same CDR3. This sequence joins TRBV18 and TRBJ1-1, with 9 bases lining up with TRBD1. The germline gives CDR1 KGHSH, CDR2 LQKENI. This CDR3 is built from 14 residues. After removal of 4 bases from V and 5 bases from J, the junction contained 5 bases not matched to a gene. CDR3 DNA sequence: TGTGCCAGCTCACGGGACAGGGAAAGTACTGAAGCTTTCTTT. Protein sequence: CASSRDRESTEAFF.

This rearrangement joins TRBV7-2 to TRBJ2-5; a weak D match, TRBD2 (6 bases). Germline loops: CDR1 SGHTA, CDR2 FQGNSA. V was clipped by 0 bases and J by 2 bases, with 10 bases between them. This CDR3 spans 15 amino acids. The DNA of the CDR3 is TGTGCCAGCAGCTTAGCGTCCGGGGGTCAAGAGACCCAGTACTTC. It specifies CASSLASGGQETQYF.